Listed here are 20 T cell receptor beta chains from one sample, sequenced in a study of beta chain features in type 1 diabetes. Findings and limits, study-wide: Moderately but significantly shorter TCRB CDR3s were found in Type 1 diabetes patients in all four CD4+ subsets.

Of the isolated RNA, all was reverse transcribed, and so the sequenced material was expressed TCRB transcripts. Assay: immunoSEQ multiplex PCR; the TCRdb copy retains only in-frame clones and omits some. The data show hundreds of thousands of clones, under 15% seen once. For these receptors, no antigen is known. Sequencing was carried out using naive CD4+ T cells from blood. These receptors were collected from a man between 18 and 35 years old with type 1 diabetes.

This clone showed up just a few times. The chain links TRBV2 to TRBJ1-1; D might be TRBD1 (6 bases). This CDR3 comprises 13 residues. Germline V gene sequence: CDR1 SNHLY, CDR2 FYNNEI. Trimming took off 6 bases at V and 1 base at J, with 9 bases between the two ends. The CDR3 coding sequence is TGTGCCAGCAGAGACAGGAGGAACACTGAAGCTTTCTTT. Its translation is CASRDRRNTEAFF.

The chain carries TRBV5-1 and TRBJ2-7; 8 bases match TRBD2. Per germline, CDR1 SGHRS and CDR2 YFSETQ. V lost 4 bases and J lost 7; bases outside the gene matches: 13. The CDR3 loop spans 15 amino acids. CDR3 sequence reads: CASSISGVEAREQYF. The CDR3 bases are TGCGCCAGCAGCATTAGCGGGGTGGAGGCGCGGGAGCAGTACTTC.

Only a few counts were recorded for this clone. The CDR3 sequence: CASSLEAGGNTGELFF. The CDR3, as DNA: TGTGCCAGCAGCTTAGAGGCGGGCGGGAACACCGGGGAGCTGTTTTTT. The chain carries TRBV7-2 and TRBJ2-2; possible D gene TRBD2, 5 bases. CDR1 is SGHTA and CDR2 is FQGNSA in the germline V gene. The length of the CDR3 is 16 residues. The V end was cut by 1 base, the J end by 1 base, with 10 bases between.

This clone was counted only a few times. This chain joins TRBV30 and TRBJ2-1; D unclear. The CDR3 is made up of 14 amino acids. The V gene's germline CDR1 is GTSNPN and CDR2 SVGIG (reference sequence). The V end was cut by 0 bases, the J end by 8 bases, with 14 bases between. CDR3 sequence reads: CAWSVKMLRHEQFF. The CDR3 DNA reads as TGTGCCTGGAGTGTAAAGATGCTGCGGCATGAGCAGTTCTTC.

The sample holds a few counts of this clone. This chain links TRBV30 with TRBJ1-2, with TRBD1 as a possible D gene (6 bases). Trimming pared 3 bases from V and 3 bases from J, leaving 14 bases between. From germline, CDR1 is GTSNPN and CDR2 SVGIG (reference sequence). The CDR3 extends over 14 amino acids. The CDR3 sequence is CAWRFTGMDYGYTF. In nucleotides, the CDR3 is TGTGCCTGGAGGTTTACAGGGATGGACTATGGCTACACCTTC.

The gene calls are TRBV5-4 and TRBJ1-2; no clear D. The CDR3 is 15 amino acids. CDR1 and CDR2 (germline): SGHNT, YYREEE (reference sequence). V was pared by 0 bases and J by 7 bases, with 16 bases between. CDR3 loop: CASSLAVGGMIGYTF. The CDR3 region has the DNA TGTGCCAGCAGCTTGGCCGTGGGAGGGATGATTGGCTACACCTTC.

The rearrangement uses TRBV25-1 and TRBJ2-1; TRBD1 agrees at 7 bases. Per the germline V gene, CDR1 is MGHDK and CDR2 is SYGVNS. This CDR3 has 16 amino acids. The junction had 14 bases not matched to a gene; V was cut back by 4 bases and J by 8 bases. In DNA, the CDR3 is TGTGCCAGCAGTGGCCTGGACAGGCCTGGTTCGGATGAGCAGTTCTTC. Amino acid sequence: CASSGLDRPGSDEQFF.

V usage is TRBV6-1 and J usage is TRBJ2-7; TRBD1 might be the D (6 bases). CDR1 is MNHNS and CDR2 is SASEGT in the germline V gene. Trimming shortened V by 3 bases and J by 9 bases, and 15 bases separated the two germline ends. The CDR3 extends over 13 amino acids. The CDR3 bases are TGTGCCAGCAGTGAGGCAGCTGGGGGCGGGCAGTACTTC. It codes for CASSEAAGGGQYF.

The chain recombines TRBV7-8 with TRBJ1-2; tentatively, D is TRBD1 (5 bases). V lost 4 bases to trimming and J lost 0 bases, with 12 bases between them. The CDR3 is 15 amino acids. The germline V gene encodes CDR1 SGHVS and CDR2 FQNEAQ. Here the CDR3 reads CASSSGVETNYGYTF. The CDR3 nucleotides read TGTGCCAGCAGCTCGGGGGTGGAAACTAACTATGGCTACACCTTC.

This clone was seen more than once but under ten times. The CDR3 loop is CASSLAGLGETQYF. The DNA of the CDR3 is TGTGCCAGCAGCTTGGCAGGGTTGGGGGAGACCCAGTACTTC. The chain recombines TRBV7-9 with TRBJ2-5; D is perhaps TRBD1 (5 bases). The CDR3 runs to 14 residues. Germline V gives CDR1 SEHNR, CDR2 FQNEAQ (reference sequence). V lost 3 bases, J lost 5 bases, and 13 bases lay in between.

V is TRBV11-3 and J is TRBJ2-2; the D is unclear. Trimming removed 1 base at V and 4 bases at J, with 13 bases between. CDR3 length equals 16 residues. The germline gives CDR1 SGHNT, CDR2 YENEEA. The CDR3 protein is CASSLGAAPGTGELFF. The CDR3 DNA reads as TGTGCCAGCAGCTTAGGGGCGGCCCCGGGCACCGGGGAGCTGTTTTTT. The complete variable domain, with remaining parts taken from reference TRBV11-3 and TRBJ2-2, reads EAGVVQSPRYKIIEKKQPVAFWCNPISGHNTLYWYLQNLGQGPELLIRYENEEAVDDSQLPKDRFSAERLKGVDSTLKIQPAELGDSAVYLCASSLGAAPGTGELFFGEGSRLTVL.

This clone was seen a few times. The rearrangement uses TRBV2 and TRBJ1-4; no firm D call. This CDR3 spans 14 amino acids. Trimming left V 3 bases short and J 4 bases short, with 9 bases between. Per the germline V gene, CDR1 is SNHLY and CDR2 is FYNNEI. DNA of the CDR3: TGTGCCAGCAGTGACCCGAGGCATAATGAAAAACTGTTTTTT. This translates into CASSDPRHNEKLFF.

With regard to this clone: This sample also contains other DNA sequences that code for the same CDR3. V is TRBV30 and J is TRBJ2-5; 7 bases match TRBD2. Germline V lookup: CDR1 GTSNPN, CDR2 SVGIG (reference sequence). This CDR3 contains 13 residues. Trimming took 3 bases from V and 0 from J; bases not matched to a gene: 1. The CDR3 bases are TGTGCCTGGAGCGGGGGGAACCAAGAGACCCAGTACTTC. Translated, it gives CAWSGGNQETQYF.

The V gene is TRBV5-5, the J gene TRBJ1-1; TRBD1 is a possible D gene (5 bases). There are 14 residues in the CDR3. Germline values: CDR1 SGHKS, CDR2 YYEKEE (reference sequence). The germline V and J ends were trimmed by 6 bases and 5 bases, with 17 bases remaining between them. CDR3 loop: CASNGAEPKTEAFF. CDR3 in DNA: TGTGCCAGCAACGGGGCCGAACCTAAAACTGAAGCTTTCTTT.

This chain connects TRBV19 to TRBJ2-7; D is tentatively TRBD1 or TRBD2 (5 bases each). Germline V gene sequence: CDR1 LNHDA, CDR2 SQIVND (reference sequence). The CDR3 totals 13 residues. V lost 4 bases to trimming and J lost 3 bases, with 10 bases between them. For the CDR3, the DNA is TGTGCCAGTAGTACGGGACGGTACTACGAGCAGTACTTC. Its protein is CASSTGRYYEQYF.

V is TRBV14 and J is TRBJ2-3; D gene unclear. Germline V lookup: CDR1 SGHDN, CDR2 FVKESK. The CDR3 length is 15 residues. Trimming removed 8 bases at V and 2 bases at J, with 17 bases between. CDR3 amino acids: CASGEVVGPTDTQYF. In nucleotides, the CDR3 is TGTGCCAGCGGAGAAGTAGTTGGACCCACAGATACGCAGTATTTT.

This clone showed up just a few times. This sequence joins TRBV2 and TRBJ1-6, with D perhaps matching TRBD1 (6 bases). The CDR3 contains 15 residues. V dropped 3 bases and J dropped 6 bases, with 12 bases sitting between them. Germline values: CDR1 SNHLY, CDR2 FYNNEI. The CDR3 loop reads CASSESGGGNSPLHF. The CDR3 nucleotides read TGTGCCAGCAGTGAGTCGGGGGGCGGTAATTCACCCCTCCACTTT. The full variable domain, in which reference TRBV2 and TRBJ1-6 provide the parts outside the CDR3, is EPEVTQTPSHQVTQMGQEVILRCVPISNHLYFYWYRQILGQKVEFLVSFYNNEISEKSEIFDDQFSVERPDGSNFTLKIRSTKLEDSAMYFCASSESGGGNSPLHFGNGTRLTVT.

This clone was seen more than once but under ten times. The chain carries TRBV6-5 and TRBJ2-1; D may correspond to TRBD1 or TRBD2 (5 bases each). Germline-derived CDR1 and CDR2 are MNHEY and SVGAGI. Trimming removed 9 bases from V and 2 bases from J, with 14 bases in between. The CDR3 runs to 14 residues. The CDR3 region is CASQGRQTYNEQFF. In DNA form, the CDR3 reads TGTGCCAGTCAGGGACGGCAAACCTACAATGAGCAGTTCTTC.

The J gene is TRBJ2-7, the V gene TRBV6-5; 10 nucleotides agree with TRBD2. The CDR3 runs 14 residues. With 6 bases clipped from V and 4 bases from J, the junction kept 6 bases outside the gene matches. Germline loops: CDR1 MNHEY, CDR2 SVGAGI. The CDR3 loop reads CASRPSGGGYEQYF. CDR3 nucleotides: TGTGCCAGCAGGCCTAGCGGGGGCGGATACGAGCAGTACTTC.

J is TRBJ1-2 and V is TRBV2, with D possibly being TRBD1 (5 bases). The V end lost 7 bases, the J end lost 3 bases, and 12 bases lay between the germline ends. The CDR3 consists of 13 residues. Germline CDR1 SNHLY, CDR2 FYNNEI. In DNA form, the CDR3 reads TGTGCCAGCACCCCAGGGCCTTACTATGGCTACACCTTC. This translates into CASTPGPYYGYTF.